The next 16 T cell receptor beta chains were all read from a single sample in a study of post-analysis software for immune sequencing data. Unique molecular identifiers tagged the TCR beta cDNA libraries. TCRdb reanalysed the PCR reads using MiXCR and keeps one entry per CDR3 protein. The table lists 430,000 or so distinct CDR3 sequences, about 39% of them singletons, with less than 10% in the top ten. Whole-study findings and limits: Compared with controls, patients had more of five TRBV segments, including TRBV5-6, TRBV5-1 and TRBV20-1.

These receptors' targets are unknown. The specimen sequenced was blood. These receptors came from a girl aged 2-10 years with multiple sclerosis.

The chain combines TRBV5-1 with TRBJ2-3; 10 bases line up with TRBD1. V lost 4 bases, J lost 5 bases, and 13 bases stayed unmatched. Germline V lookup: CDR1 SGHRS, CDR2 YFSETQ. This CDR3 comprises 17 residues. CDR3 DNA sequence: TGCGCCAGCAGCACGATCCCGGGACAGGGGTTAAAAGATACGCAGTATTTT. Protein sequence: CASSTIPGQGLKDTQYF.

Many counts were recorded for this clonotype. The chain recombines TRBV29-1 with TRBJ2-1, with TRBD1 matching over 9 bases. The CDR3 has 13 amino acids. In germline, CDR1 is SQVTM, CDR2 ANQGSEA. With 6 bases clipped from V and 7 bases from J, the junction kept 7 bases outside the gene matches. The CDR3 sequence: CSVTRTGDNEQFF. DNA for the CDR3: TGCAGCGTGACCCGGACAGGGGATAATGAGCAGTTCTTC.

This clonotype was seen more than once but under ten times. The chain uses TRBV28 and TRBJ2-3, with 9 bases that match TRBD1. The CDR3 runs to 15 residues. In germline, CDR1 is MDHEN, CDR2 SYDVKM. J lost 5 bases, V lost 6 bases, and 9 bases had no gene match. CDR3 DNA: TGTGCCAGCAGCCGATTTGGACAGGGGAGAGATACGCAGTATTTT. Translated, it gives CASSRFGQGRDTQYF.

The CDR3 DNA is TGCAGTGCTGGACAGGTGAAATACGAGCAGTACTTC. As protein: CSAGQVKYEQYF. This sequence joins TRBV20-1 and TRBJ2-5; 7 nucleotides match TRBD1. The end of the DNA fits TRBJ2-7 better, so the J call may be wrong. The germline CDR1 and CDR2 sequences are DFQATT and SNEGSKA (reference sequence). There are 12 residues in the CDR3.

This rearrangement joins TRBV5-1 to TRBJ2-2, with 10 bases fitting TRBD1. Trimming removed 3 bases from V and 5 bases from J; junction bases left unmatched: 4. From germline, CDR1 is SGHRS and CDR2 YFSETQ. The CDR3 loop spans 15 amino acids. The CDR3 bases are TGCGCCAGCAGCTCGGGGACAGGGGTTACCGGGGAGCTGTTTTTT. It encodes CASSSGTGVTGELFF.

This clonotype was detected only a few times. V and J are TRBV18 and TRBJ1-1; possible D gene TRBD1, 5 bases. Germline CDR1 KGHSH, CDR2 LQKENI. The CDR3 consists of 17 residues. The V end lost 0 bases, the J end lost 5 bases, and 19 bases lay between the germline ends. CDR3 amino acids: CASSPPLAGRARTEAFF. In DNA form, the CDR3 reads TGTGCCAGCTCACCACCGCTGGCAGGGCGGGCGAGGACTGAAGCTTTCTTT.

The chain recombines TRBV29-1 with TRBJ1-1; 8 positions agree with TRBD1. Germline V gives CDR1 SQVTM, CDR2 ANQGSEA. The length of the CDR3 is 14 residues. Trimming cost V 3 bases and J 1 base; bases outside gene matches: 4. The DNA of the CDR3 is TGCAGCGTTGAGGGAGGGACAGGGAACACTGAAGCTTTCTTT. Its translation: CSVEGGTGNTEAFF.

The chain is built from TRBV2 and TRBJ2-7; possibly TRBD1 or TRBD2 for D (5 bases each). Looked up from germline, CDR1 is SNHLY and CDR2 is FYNNEI. This CDR3 is 17 amino acids long. V lost 3 bases and J 2 bases, leaving 20 bases between the germline ends. CDR3 sequence (DNA): TGTGCCAGCAGTGATTTTCCGGGACGGAAATCAACCTACGAGCAGTACTTC. It codes for CASSDFPGRKSTYEQYF. Drawing the rest from reference TRBV2 and TRBJ2-7, the complete variable domain is EPEVTQTPSHQVTQMGQEVILRCVPISNHLYFYWYRQILGQKVEFLVSFYNNEISEKSEIFDDQFSVERPDGSNFTLKIRSTKLEDSAMYFCASSDFPGRKSTYEQYFGPGTRLTVT.

This rearrangement joins TRBV5-6 to TRBJ2-5; unclear D gene. CDR3 length: 9 amino acids. The germline V gene encodes CDR1 SGHDT and CDR2 YYEEEE. V dropped 9 bases and J dropped 4 bases, with 4 bases sitting between them. CDR3 nucleotide sequence: TGTGCCATCATAGAGACCCAGTACTTC. Amino acid sequence: CAIIETQYF. The variable domain in full, with the rest retrieved from reference TRBV5-6 and TRBJ2-5, is DAGVTQSPTHLIKTRGQQVTLRCSPKSGHDTVSWYQQALGQGPQFIFQYYEEEERQRGNFPDRFSGHQFPNYSSELNVNALLLGDSALYLCAIIETQYFGPGTRLLVL.

This clonotype has only a few counts. The V and J genes are TRBV15 and TRBJ2-5, with TRBD2 matching 9 bases. Matching the DNA end better, TRBJ2-7 makes the J call doubtful. CDR1 and CDR2 (germline): LNHNV, YYDKDF (reference sequence). CDR3 size: 15 residues. The CDR3 spells CATSTETSGTYEQYF. Here the CDR3 DNA reads TGTGCCACCAGCACTGAGACTAGCGGTACCTACGAGCAGTACTTC.

J is TRBJ2-3 and V is TRBV12-3 or TRBV12-4, with 8 nucleotides matching TRBD2. CDR3 length: 14 residues. The junction had 5 bases not matched to a gene; V was cut back by 5 bases and J by 4 bases. The CDR3 here is CASSITGGADTQYF. The DNA for the CDR3 is TGTGCCAGCAGTATCACGGGAGGGGCAGATACGCAGTATTTT.

This chain links TRBV29-1 with TRBJ1-4; 9 nucleotides line up with TRBD1. The germline CDR1 and CDR2 sequences are SQVTM and ANQGSEA. V shed 5 bases and J 6 bases; nucleotides not matched to a gene: 10. The CDR3 loop spans 15 amino acids. CDR3 in DNA: TGCAGCGTTACCGGGACAGGGACTGCGGATGAAAAACTGTTTTTT. Its protein is CSVTGTGTADEKLFF.

This clonotype appeared a few times. CDR3 residues: CSVEGAVNEQFF. The CDR3 DNA reads TGCAGCGTTGAAGGTGCAGTCAATGAGCAGTTCTTC. V gene TRBV29-1 combines with J gene TRBJ2-1; D unresolved. V lost 1 base and J lost 6, with 7 bases in between. Germline V lookup: CDR1 SQVTM, CDR2 ANQGSEA. The CDR3 loop spans 12 amino acids.

This clonotype was picked up a small number of times. The chain couples TRBV5-1 to TRBJ1-1, with D possibly TRBD1 on 5 matching bases. CDR1 and CDR2 (germline): SGHRS, YFSETQ. The CDR3 sequence is 15 residues long. V was trimmed by 0 bases and J by 6 bases, leaving 15 bases between them. The chain's CDR3 is CASSLVTGLGAEAFF. In nucleotides, the CDR3 is TGCGCCAGCAGCTTGGTTACAGGTTTGGGAGCTGAAGCTTTCTTT.

This sequence joins TRBV20-1 and TRBJ2-4; D might be TRBD2 (6 bases). The length of the CDR3 is 13 residues. V was pared by 3 bases and J by 13 bases, with 19 bases between. The germline gives CDR1 DFQATT, CDR2 SNEGSKA (reference sequence). CDR3 sequence: CSARPTGLREQYF. The CDR3 nucleotides are TGCAGTGCTAGGCCTACGGGACTGAGGGAGCAGTACTTC.

The chain is built from TRBV29-1 and TRBJ1-4; 7 nucleotides line up with TRBD1. The V and J ends lost 1 base and 8 bases, in that order; junction bases with no gene match: 7. The germline CDR1 and CDR2 sequences are SQVTM and ANQGSEA. This CDR3 has 14 amino acids. CDR3 coding DNA: TGCAGCGTTGAAGGGACAGGCGGGAGGGAAAAACTGTTTTTT. This sequence encodes CSVEGTGGREKLFF. Complete variable domain (other parts from reference TRBV29-1 and TRBJ1-4): SAVISQKPSRDICQRGTSLTIQCQVDSQVTMMFWYRQQPGQSLTLIATANQGSEATYESGFVIDKFPISRPNLTFSTLTVSNMSPEDSSIYLCSVEGTGGREKLFFGSGTQLSVL.